This TCR beta chain stems from a study of cytomegalovirus exposure and HLA in healthy donors. Study results and caveats: Excluded: some indistinguishable V segments such as TRBV6-2 and TRBV6-3.

Germline V lookup: CDR1 MDHEN, CDR2 SYDVKM. The CDR3 spans 15 residues. V shed 1 base, J shed 9 bases, and the junction held 9 bases outside the gene matches. PCR employed 60 Vbeta and 13 Jbeta primers. The data were produced by immunoSEQ multiplex PCR, yet TCRdb's version contains in-frame clones alone and is incomplete. This sample yields about 60,000 clones, of which 70% to 85% are seen a single time; about 3.3% belongs to the top ten. Comments on this clone: Its specificity is unknown.

The source of this sequence is a middle-aged woman in good health and CMV-seropositive. The sample comprised PBMCs. The rearrangement uses TRBV28 and TRBJ2-7; 10 bases line up with TRBD1. CDR3 in amino acids: CASSLSGQGHSGQYF. The CDR3 nucleotides are TGTGCCAGCAGTTTATCGGGACAGGGGCATTCGGGGCAGTACTTC. The full variable domain, rest sourced from reference TRBV28 and TRBJ2-7, is DVKVTQSSRYLVKRTGEKVFLECVQDMDHENMFWYRQDPGLGLRLIYFSYDVKMKEKGDIPEGYSVSREKKERFSLILESASTNQTSMYLCASSLSGQGHSGQYFGPGTRLTVT.